The 24 T cell receptor beta chains listed next were all sequenced from one sample in a study of cytomegalovirus exposure and HLA in healthy donors. In the PCR, 60 Vbeta and 13 Jbeta primers were used. Repertoires were generated with immunoSEQ multiplex PCR, while TCRdb's copy carries only in-frame clones and drops some. This table holds about 93,000 clones, 80% found once. The specimen sequenced was PBMCs. Receptor source: a man aged 25-40 years in good health and CMV-seronegative.

The chain combines TRBV7-9 with TRBJ2-5; D is possibly TRBD1 (6 bases). The J call may be mistaken, given a closer DNA end match to TRBJ2-7. Per the germline V gene, CDR1 is SEHNR and CDR2 is FQNEAQ (reference sequence). The CDR3 contains 13 residues. DNA for the CDR3: TGTGCCAGCAGCTTACCAGGGGAATACGAGCAGTACTTC. It codes for CASSLPGEYEQYF.

The V gene is TRBV6-1, the J gene TRBJ2-1, with 9 bases that match TRBD1. Germline V gives CDR1 MNHNS, CDR2 SASEGT. With 5 bases clipped from V and 10 bases from J, the junction kept 12 bases outside the gene matches. The CDR3 is made up of 15 amino acids. CDR3 DNA: TGTGCCAGCAGTAAAACGGGACAGGGCCTGAACGAGCAGTTCTTC. This gives the protein CASSKTGQGLNEQFF.

J is TRBJ2-7 and V is TRBV4-3, with D possibly TRBD1 on 6 matching bases. The CDR3 is 18 residues long. V gave up 1 base and J gave up 3 bases, with 22 bases separating them. Germline-derived CDR1 and CDR2 are LGHNA and YSLEER. CDR3 bases: TGCGCCAGCAGCCAAGTGATTCAGGACAGTACGAGTCACTACGAGCAGTACTTC. Residues: CASSQVIQDSTSHYEQYF.

The chain recombines TRBV9 with TRBJ1-1, with D possibly being TRBD1 (5 bases). Trimming pared 0 bases from V and 4 bases from J, leaving 13 bases between. The CDR3 runs to 15 residues. The germline CDR1 and CDR2 sequences are SGDLS and YYNGEE. CDR3 sequence reads: CASSVEGAGSTEAFF. The CDR3 region has the DNA TGTGCCAGCAGCGTAGAAGGGGCTGGAAGCACTGAAGCTTTCTTT.

This chain links TRBV5-4 with TRBJ2-3, with 8 bases identical to TRBD2. This CDR3 contains 15 residues. The germline V gene has CDR1 SGHNT and CDR2 YYREEE (reference sequence). The junction had 9 bases not matched to a gene; V was cut back by 3 bases and J by 6 bases. DNA for the CDR3: TGTGCCAGCAGCTCTAGCGGGCATGGGGGGGATACGCAGTATTTT. Encoded protein: CASSSSGHGGDTQYF.

V gene TRBV5-4 combines with J gene TRBJ1-2; possible D gene TRBD1, 6 bases. Germline V gene data show CDR1 as SGHNT and CDR2 as YYREEE (reference sequence). The V end was cut by 0 bases, the J end by 1 base, with 7 bases between. There are 14 residues in the CDR3. The CDR3 DNA reads TGTGCCAGCAGCTTGGGACAGGTTAACTATGGCTACACCTTC. Translating it yields CASSLGQVNYGYTF. The whole variable domain, filled in from reference TRBV5-4 and TRBJ1-2, reads ETGVTQSPTHLIKTRGQQVTLRCSSQSGHNTVSWYQQALGQGPQFIFQYYREEENGRGNFPPRFSGLQFPNYSSELNVNALELDDSALYLCASSLGQVNYGYTFGSGTRLTVV.

This rearrangement joins TRBV10-2 to TRBJ1-5; D remains ambiguous. The CDR3 consists of 13 residues. Germline loops: CDR1 WSHSY, CDR2 SAAADI. V was shortened by 4 bases and J by 3 bases, with 7 bases between the two germline ends. The chain's CDR3 is CASSGRDNQPQHF. CDR3 bases: TGCGCCAGCAGTGGGAGAGACAATCAGCCCCAGCATTTT.

This chain uses TRBV7-2 with TRBJ2-7; 9 positions match TRBD1. The length of the CDR3 is 14 residues. V gave up 2 bases and J gave up 9 bases; unmatched junction bases: 8. CDR1 and CDR2 from the germline V gene are SGHTA and FQGNSA. The CDR3 loop reads CASSLIQQGAGQYF. Written as DNA, the CDR3 is TGTGCCAGCAGCTTAATTCAACAGGGGGCTGGGCAGTACTTC. The whole variable domain, filled in from reference TRBV7-2 and TRBJ2-7, reads GAGVSQSPSNKVTEKGKDVELRCDPISGHTALYWYRQSLGQGLEFLIYFQGNSAPDKSGLPSDRFSAERTGGSVSTLTIQRTQQEDSAVYLCASSLIQQGAGQYFGPGTRLTVT.

This chain uses TRBV11-2 with TRBJ1-4; D might be TRBD1 (6 bases). The CDR3 covers 15 residues. CDR1 is SGHAT and CDR2 is FQNNGV in the germline V gene. V lost 4 bases to trimming and J lost 8 bases, with 17 bases between them. The DNA of the CDR3 is TGTGCCAGCAGCTCCGCACAGGGCGGAGGCGAAAAACTGTTTTTT. This sequence encodes CASSSAQGGGEKLFF.

This clone appeared a few times. The V call is TRBV10-2, the J call TRBJ1-1; D unclear. The V end was cut by 0 bases, the J end by 1 base, with 6 bases between. Germline V lookup: CDR1 WSHSY, CDR2 SAAADI. The CDR3 covers 14 residues. The CDR3 sequence: CASSESRENTEAFF. The CDR3 DNA is TGCGCCAGCAGTGAGTCGAGAGAGAACACTGAAGCTTTCTTT.

The rearrangement uses TRBV15 and TRBJ2-1; D perhaps matches TRBD2 (5 bases). This CDR3 comprises 13 residues. The V and J ends lost 4 bases and 8 bases respectively, with 12 bases between them. Germline-derived CDR1 and CDR2 are LNHNV and YYDKDF (reference sequence). The CDR3 sequence: CATSTGSSDEQFF. CDR3 in DNA: TGTGCCACCAGCACGGGGTCCTCAGATGAGCAGTTCTTC.

The J gene is TRBJ2-7, the V gene TRBV13, with 8 bases that match TRBD2. CDR1 and CDR2 (germline): PRHDT, FYEKMQ (reference sequence). The ends lost 0 bases at V and 0 bases at J; junction bases unmatched: 7. This CDR3 is 17 amino acids long. The CDR3: CASSLGFMSGSSYEQYF. CDR3 nucleotide sequence: TGTGCCAGCAGCTTAGGATTTATGAGCGGGAGCTCCTACGAGCAGTACTTC.

V gene TRBV5-1 combines with J gene TRBJ2-7, with TRBD1 matching over 10 bases. The germline CDR1 and CDR2 sequences are SGHRS and YFSETQ. With 0 bases clipped from V and 5 bases from J, the junction kept 5 bases outside the gene matches. The CDR3 spans 15 residues. The CDR3 coding sequence is TGCGCCAGCAGCTTGGCTGGGACAGGGGAGGACGAGCAGTACTTC. Translated, it gives CASSLAGTGEDEQYF.

This clone was counted a few times. The chain uses TRBV6-5 and TRBJ2-7, with D possibly matching TRBD1 (6 bases). V gave up 6 bases and J gave up 3 bases, with 18 bases separating them. Germline V gene data show CDR1 as MNHEY and CDR2 as SVGAGI. CDR3 length: 15 residues. The CDR3 reads CASSTGTQPIYEQYF. In DNA, the CDR3 is TGTGCCAGCAGCACCGGGACACAACCGATCTACGAGCAGTACTTC.

V gene TRBV10-2 combines with J gene TRBJ2-3, with 10 bases lining up with TRBD2. V was pared by 3 bases and J by 6 bases, with 6 bases of the junction left unmatched. Germline CDR1 and CDR2: WSHSY and SAAADI. There are 15 residues in the CDR3. Written as DNA, the CDR3 is TGCGCCAGCAGTGAAGCTAGCGGGAGCAGGGATACGCAGTATTTT. It specifies CASSEASGSRDTQYF.

This rearrangement joins TRBV5-6 to TRBJ1-4; 7 bases match TRBD1. CDR1 is SGHDT and CDR2 is YYEEEE in the germline V gene. V was pared by 3 bases and J by 8 bases, with 10 bases of the junction left unmatched. The CDR3 extends over 15 amino acids. The CDR3 is CASSYTTGYPEKLFF. Written as DNA, the CDR3 is TGTGCCAGCAGCTACACGACAGGGTACCCAGAAAAACTGTTTTTT.

This rearrangement joins TRBV30 to TRBJ1-2, with D possibly matching TRBD1 (5 bases). Germline V gene lookup returns CDR1 GTSNPN and CDR2 SVGIG (reference sequence). CDR3 size: 12 residues. V lost 3 bases and J lost 5, with 10 bases in between. CDR3 coding DNA: TGTGCCTGGAGCGGGGGACTTTATGGCTACACCTTC. It codes for CAWSGGLYGYTF. The variable domain in full, completed from reference TRBV30 and TRBJ1-2, reads SQTIHQWPATLVQPVGSPLSLECTVEGTSNPNLYWYRQAAGRGLQLLFYSVGIGQISSEVPQNLSASRPQDRQFILSSKKLLLSDSGFYLCAWSGGLYGYTFGSGTRLTVV.

The chain links TRBV15 to TRBJ2-7, with D possibly being TRBD2 (5 bases). This CDR3 is 14 amino acids long. The germline V gene has CDR1 LNHNV and CDR2 YYDKDF (reference sequence). V gave up 0 bases and J gave up 6 bases, with 12 bases separating them. The CDR3 region is CATSRDQLAGEQYF. As DNA, the CDR3 is TGTGCCACCAGCAGAGATCAGTTGGCGGGCGAGCAGTACTTC.

The chain uses TRBV19 and TRBJ1-4; the D is unclear. Trimming removed 0 bases at V and 5 bases at J, with 13 bases between. Looked up from germline, CDR1 is LNHDA and CDR2 is SQIVND (reference sequence). The CDR3 has 16 amino acids. CDR3 amino acids: CASSIEEGTGNEKLFF. In DNA, the CDR3 is TGTGCCAGTAGTATAGAAGAAGGCACCGGGAATGAAAAACTGTTTTTT.

The chain has TRBV4-1 and TRBJ1-4; 10 bases match TRBD1. The CDR3 length is 15 residues. Unmatched junction bases numbered 1, after V lost 0 bases and J lost 6 bases. Germline CDR1 is MGHRA and CDR2 is YSYEKL. This CDR3 reads CASSQDGTGDEKLFF. The DNA of the CDR3 is TGCGCCAGCAGCCAAGATGGGACAGGGGATGAAAAACTGTTTTTT.

The V gene is TRBV10-3, the J gene TRBJ1-3; D is unclear. V was cut by 3 bases and J by 3 bases, with 3 bases left in between. Germline values: CDR1 ENHRY, CDR2 SYGVKD. This CDR3 has 12 residues. For the CDR3, the DNA is TGTGCCATCAGTGACAGTGGAAACACCATATATTTT. Its translation: CAISDSGNTIYF.

The chain recombines TRBV7-9 with TRBJ2-3, with D maybe TRBD1 (5 bases). The CDR3 has 13 residues. Trimming removed 3 bases at V and 5 bases at J, with 9 bases between. Germline V gives CDR1 SEHNR, CDR2 FQNEAQ (reference sequence). The CDR3 spells CASSFQGIDTQYF. The CDR3 DNA reads as TGTGCCAGCAGCTTCCAGGGAATAGATACGCAGTATTTT. Together with reference TRBV7-9 and TRBJ2-3, the CDR3 gives the full variable domain: DTGVSQNPRHKITKRGQNVTFRCDPISEHNRLYWYRQTLGQGPEFLTYFQNEAQLEKSRLLSDRFSAERPKGSFSTLEIQRTEQGDSAMYLCASSFQGIDTQYFGPGTRLTVL.

This clone has just one count. The chain has TRBV4-1 and TRBJ1-3; D gene unclear. V shed 3 bases and J shed 0 bases, with 18 bases lying between them. CDR3 length: 18 amino acids. From germline, CDR1 is MGHRA and CDR2 YSYEKL. CDR3 in amino acids: CASSQAMGRSSSGNTIYF. The CDR3 DNA reads TGCGCCAGCAGCCAGGCTATGGGCAGGTCCAGCTCTGGAAACACCATATATTTT.

The V call is TRBV19, the J call TRBJ2-7, with 7 bases matching TRBD2. V dropped 3 bases and J dropped 5; count of bases not matched to a gene: 10. The CDR3 is 15 amino acids. Germline V CDR1 and CDR2: LNHDA, SQIVND (reference sequence). The CDR3 sequence is CASSILGTGGDEQYF. The CDR3 DNA is TGTGCCAGTAGTATTTTGGGCACGGGAGGTGACGAGCAGTACTTC.